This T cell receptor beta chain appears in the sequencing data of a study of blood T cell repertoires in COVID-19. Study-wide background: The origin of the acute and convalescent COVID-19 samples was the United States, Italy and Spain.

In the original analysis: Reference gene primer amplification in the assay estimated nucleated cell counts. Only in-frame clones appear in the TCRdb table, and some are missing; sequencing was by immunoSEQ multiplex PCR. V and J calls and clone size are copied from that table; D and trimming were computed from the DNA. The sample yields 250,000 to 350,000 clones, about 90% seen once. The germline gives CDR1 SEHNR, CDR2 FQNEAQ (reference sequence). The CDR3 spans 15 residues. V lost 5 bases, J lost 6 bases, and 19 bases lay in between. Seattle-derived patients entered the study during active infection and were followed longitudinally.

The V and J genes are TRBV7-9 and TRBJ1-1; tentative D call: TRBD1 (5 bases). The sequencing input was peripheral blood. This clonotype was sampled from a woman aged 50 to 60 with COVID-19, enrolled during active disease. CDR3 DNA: TGTGCCAGCAGCCCAGGGTGGACCTATAATCCTGAAGCTTTCTTT. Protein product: CASSPGWTYNPEAFF.